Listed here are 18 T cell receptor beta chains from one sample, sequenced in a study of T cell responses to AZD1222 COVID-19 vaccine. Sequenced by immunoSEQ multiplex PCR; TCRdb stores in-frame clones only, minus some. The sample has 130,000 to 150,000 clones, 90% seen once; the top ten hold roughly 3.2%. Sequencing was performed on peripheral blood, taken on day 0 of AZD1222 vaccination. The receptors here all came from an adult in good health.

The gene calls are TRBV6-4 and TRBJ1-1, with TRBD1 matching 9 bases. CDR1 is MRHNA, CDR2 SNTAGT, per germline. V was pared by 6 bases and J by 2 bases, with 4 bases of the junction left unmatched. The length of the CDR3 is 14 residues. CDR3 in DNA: TGTGCCAGCAGGGGGACAGGGAGAAACACTGAAGCTTTCTTT. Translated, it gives CASRGTGRNTEAFF.

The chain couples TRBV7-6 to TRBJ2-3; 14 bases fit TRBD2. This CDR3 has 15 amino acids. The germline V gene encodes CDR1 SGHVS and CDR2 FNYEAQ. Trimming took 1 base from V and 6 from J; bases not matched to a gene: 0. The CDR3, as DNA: TGTGCCAGCAGCTTAGGGACTAGCGGGGGGGATACGCAGTATTTT. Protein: CASSLGTSGGDTQYF.

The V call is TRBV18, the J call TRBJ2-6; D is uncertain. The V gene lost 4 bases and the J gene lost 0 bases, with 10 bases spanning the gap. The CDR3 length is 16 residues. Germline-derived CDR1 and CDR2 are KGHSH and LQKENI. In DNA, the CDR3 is TGTGCCAGCTCACGACCTTTACACTCTGGGGCCAACGTCCTGACTTTC. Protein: CASSRPLHSGANVLTF.

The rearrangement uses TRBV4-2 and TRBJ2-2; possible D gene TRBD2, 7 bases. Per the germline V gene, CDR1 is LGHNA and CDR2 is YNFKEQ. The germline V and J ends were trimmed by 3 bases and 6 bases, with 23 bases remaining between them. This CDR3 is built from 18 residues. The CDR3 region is CASSHPSAGGGPPGELFF. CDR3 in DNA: TGTGCCAGCAGCCATCCTTCCGCGGGCGGGGGCCCGCCCGGGGAGCTGTTTTTT.

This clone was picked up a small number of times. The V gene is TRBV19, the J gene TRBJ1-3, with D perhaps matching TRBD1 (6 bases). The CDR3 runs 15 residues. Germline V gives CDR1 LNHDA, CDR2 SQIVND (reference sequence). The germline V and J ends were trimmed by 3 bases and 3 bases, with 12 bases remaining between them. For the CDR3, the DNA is TGTGCCAGTAGTATGGGACACGGGGATGGAAACACCATATATTTT. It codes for CASSMGHGDGNTIYF.

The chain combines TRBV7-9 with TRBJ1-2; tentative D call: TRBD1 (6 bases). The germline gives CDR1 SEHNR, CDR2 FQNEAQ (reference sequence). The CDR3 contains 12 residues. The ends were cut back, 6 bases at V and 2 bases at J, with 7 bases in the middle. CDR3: CASRDRNYGYTF. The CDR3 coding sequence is TGTGCCAGCAGGGACAGAAACTATGGCTACACCTTC.

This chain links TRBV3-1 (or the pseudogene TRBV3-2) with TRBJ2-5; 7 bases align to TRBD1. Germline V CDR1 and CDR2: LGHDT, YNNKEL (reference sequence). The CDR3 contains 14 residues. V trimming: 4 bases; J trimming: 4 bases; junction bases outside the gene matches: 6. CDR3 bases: TGTGCCAGCAGCCGGGACAGTGTATCAGAGACCCAGTACTTC. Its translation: CASSRDSVSETQYF.

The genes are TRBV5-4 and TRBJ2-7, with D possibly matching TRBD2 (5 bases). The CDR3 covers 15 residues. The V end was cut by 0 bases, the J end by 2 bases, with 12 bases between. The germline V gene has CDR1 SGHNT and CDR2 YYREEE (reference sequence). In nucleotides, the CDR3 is TGTGCCAGCAGCTTGGCGTCGGGAAAAACCTACGAGCAGTACTTC. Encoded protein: CASSLASGKTYEQYF. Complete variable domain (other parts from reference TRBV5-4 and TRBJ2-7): ETGVTQSPTHLIKTRGQQVTLRCSSQSGHNTVSWYQQALGQGPQFIFQYYREEENGRGNFPPRFSGLQFPNYSSELNVNALELDDSALYLCASSLASGKTYEQYFGPGTRLTVT.

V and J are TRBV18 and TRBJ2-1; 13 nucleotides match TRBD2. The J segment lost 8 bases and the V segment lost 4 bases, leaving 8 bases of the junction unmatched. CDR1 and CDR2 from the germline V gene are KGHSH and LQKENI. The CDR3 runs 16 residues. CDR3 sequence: CASSRNGLAGAYEQFF. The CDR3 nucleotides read TGTGCCAGCTCACGAAACGGACTAGCGGGAGCCTATGAGCAGTTCTTC.

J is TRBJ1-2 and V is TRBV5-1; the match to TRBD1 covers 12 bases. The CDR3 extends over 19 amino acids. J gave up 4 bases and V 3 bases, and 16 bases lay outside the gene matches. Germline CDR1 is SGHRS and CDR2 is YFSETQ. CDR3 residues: CASSWGLRDRGRSGYGYTF. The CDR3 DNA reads TGCGCCAGCAGCTGGGGGCTTCGGGACAGGGGGCGAAGCGGCTATGGCTACACCTTC.

The CDR3 DNA follows: TGTGCCAGCAGTTCTCTTAGCGGGAGGGCCAGCACCGGGGAGCTGTTTTTT. It encodes CASSSLSGRASTGELFF. This rearrangement joins TRBV7-6 to TRBJ2-2, with 11 bases fitting TRBD2. V shed 6 bases, J shed 4 bases, and the junction held 10 bases outside the gene matches. The CDR3 is 17 amino acids. The germline V gene encodes CDR1 SGHVS and CDR2 FNYEAQ.

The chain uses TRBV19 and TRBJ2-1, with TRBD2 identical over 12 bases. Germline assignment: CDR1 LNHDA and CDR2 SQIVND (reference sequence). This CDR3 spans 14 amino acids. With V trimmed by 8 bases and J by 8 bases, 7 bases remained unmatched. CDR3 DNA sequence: TGTGCCAGTGCAACTAGCGGGGGGTTGGATGAGCAGTTCTTC. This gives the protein CASATSGGLDEQFF.

Here the CDR3 DNA reads TGTGCCAGCAGCTTGGACATTCGGACACTGAACACTGAAGCTTTCTTT. It translates to CASSLDIRTLNTEAFF. This chain links TRBV5-6 with TRBJ1-1; a possible D gene is TRBD1 (5 bases). The CDR3 spans 16 residues. The V gene lost 0 bases and the J gene lost 0 bases, with 12 bases spanning the gap. The germline gives CDR1 SGHDT, CDR2 YYEEEE.

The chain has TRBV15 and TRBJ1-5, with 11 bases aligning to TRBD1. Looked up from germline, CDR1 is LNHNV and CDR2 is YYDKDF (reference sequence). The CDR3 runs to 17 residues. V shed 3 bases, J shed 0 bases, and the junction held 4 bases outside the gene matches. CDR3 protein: CATSRDRGPYSNQPQHF. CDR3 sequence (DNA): TGTGCCACCAGCAGGGACAGGGGGCCTTATAGCAATCAGCCCCAGCATTTT.

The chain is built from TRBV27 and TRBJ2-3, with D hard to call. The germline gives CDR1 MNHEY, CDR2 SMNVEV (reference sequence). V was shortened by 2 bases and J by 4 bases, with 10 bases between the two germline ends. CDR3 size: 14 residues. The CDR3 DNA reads TGTGCCAGCAGTTTAGAGGTATTCCCAGATACGCAGTATTTT. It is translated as CASSLEVFPDTQYF.

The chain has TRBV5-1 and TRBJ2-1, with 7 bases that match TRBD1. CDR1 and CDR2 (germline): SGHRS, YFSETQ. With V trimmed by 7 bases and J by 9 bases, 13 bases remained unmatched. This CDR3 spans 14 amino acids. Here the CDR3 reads CASGPDRTATEQFF. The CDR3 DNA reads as TGCGCCAGCGGTCCGGACAGGACGGCTACTGAGCAGTTCTTC.

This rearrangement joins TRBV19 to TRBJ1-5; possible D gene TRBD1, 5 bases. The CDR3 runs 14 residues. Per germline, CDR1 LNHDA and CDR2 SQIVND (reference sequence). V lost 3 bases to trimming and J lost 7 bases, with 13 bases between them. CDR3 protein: CASSIGGVEQPQHF. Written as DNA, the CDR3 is TGTGCCAGTAGTATTGGGGGGGTGGAGCAGCCCCAGCATTTT.

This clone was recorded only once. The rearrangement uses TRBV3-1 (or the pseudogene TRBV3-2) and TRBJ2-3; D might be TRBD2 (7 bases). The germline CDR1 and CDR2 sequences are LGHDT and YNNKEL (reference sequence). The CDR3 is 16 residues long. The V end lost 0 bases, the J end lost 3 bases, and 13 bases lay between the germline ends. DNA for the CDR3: TGTGCCAGCAGCCAAGAAGGGGGGGGCTGGACAGATACGCAGTATTTT. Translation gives CASSQEGGGWTDTQYF.